The 24 T cell receptor beta chains given below trace back to one sample, sequenced in a study of blood T cell repertoires in COVID-19. Only in-frame clones appear in the TCRdb table, and some are missing; sequencing was by immunoSEQ multiplex PCR. The sample has 250,000 to 300,000 clones; about 91% are singletons. Sequenced material: PBMCs or T cells enriched from blood (not recorded which). Source of these receptors: a human donor in a cohort exposed to, infected with or recovered from COVID-19 (not recorded which). The donor label of this sample is uncertain.

As for this clone: At one end, the junction sequence differs from germline, possibly due to a read error. The genes are TRBV5-1 and TRBJ1-2, with D tentatively TRBD1 (5 bases). Germline lookup yields CDR1 SGHRS and CDR2 YFSETQ. The CDR3 contains 15 residues. The CDR3 spells CASSLGPLRDYGYTF. The CDR3 coding sequence is TGCGCCAGCAGCCTCGGGCCCTTAAGGGACTACGGCTACACCTTC.

The V and J genes are TRBV10-3 and TRBJ1-2; D remains unclear. The CDR3 has 16 amino acids. The germline gives CDR1 ENHRY, CDR2 SYGVKD. V lost 2 bases, J lost 2 bases, and 15 bases lay in between. This chain's CDR3 is CAISERGRSLNYGYTF. DNA of the CDR3: TGTGCCATCAGTGAGAGAGGGAGAAGCCTGAACTATGGCTACACCTTC.

The CDR3 spells CASSRLSGQAYTEAFF. The CDR3 bases are TGTGCCAGCAGCCGTCTCAGCGGACAGGCCTACACTGAAGCTTTCTTT. The rearrangement links TRBV3-1 (or the pseudogene TRBV3-2) to TRBJ1-1, with 7 bases fitting TRBD1. Trimming at V came to 4 bases and at J to 3 bases, leaving 11 bases not matched to a gene. This CDR3 spans 16 amino acids. The V gene's germline CDR1 is LGHDT and CDR2 YNNKEL (reference sequence).

This chain links TRBV7-9 with TRBJ1-1, with no clear D. This CDR3 is built from 13 residues. Trimming shortened V by 5 bases and J by 0 bases, and 7 bases separated the two germline ends. Germline CDR1 is SEHNR and CDR2 is FQNEAQ (reference sequence). The CDR3 reads CASSTRVNTEAFF. In DNA, the CDR3 is TGTGCCAGCAGCACCCGGGTGAACACTGAAGCTTTCTTT.

The chain carries TRBV7-8 and TRBJ2-7; 9 nucleotides align to TRBD1. The V and J ends lost 3 bases and 2 bases, in that order; junction bases with no gene match: 5. CDR3 size: 15 residues. Germline V gene sequence: CDR1 SGHVS, CDR2 FQNEAQ. This chain's CDR3 is CASSFNRGLTYEQYF. The CDR3 bases are TGTGCCAGCAGCTTTAACAGGGGGCTGACCTACGAGCAGTACTTC.

The DNA of the CDR3 is TGTGCCAGCAGCCAAAAGCGAAACACTGAAGCTTTCTTT. It specifies CASSQKRNTEAFF. J is TRBJ1-1 and V is TRBV3-1 (or the pseudogene TRBV3-2); D is ambiguous. The ends were cut back, 2 bases at V and 2 bases at J, with 6 bases in the middle. Germline CDR1 reads LGHDT; CDR2 reads YNNKEL (reference sequence). There are 13 residues in the CDR3.

The J gene is TRBJ2-5, the V gene TRBV4-1, with D possibly matching TRBD2 (5 bases). Trimming pared 0 bases from V and 5 bases from J, leaving 25 bases between. The CDR3 is made up of 19 amino acids. The germline V gene encodes CDR1 MGHRA and CDR2 YSYEKL. CDR3 loop: CASSQDRMGSCRRAETQYF. The CDR3, as DNA: TGCGCCAGCAGCCAAGATAGGATGGGATCGTGCAGGCGGGCGGAGACCCAGTACTTC.

The chain has TRBV5-6 and TRBJ2-5, with TRBD1 matching 8 bases. V lost 0 bases, J lost 0 bases, and 1 base stayed unmatched. CDR3 size: 15 residues. CDR1 and CDR2 (germline): SGHDT, YYEEEE. The CDR3 region has the DNA TGTGCCAGCAGCTTGGACAGGGGGTACCAAGAGACCCAGTACTTC. It is translated as CASSLDRGYQETQYF.

The chain employs TRBV18 and TRBJ1-5, with TRBD1 identical over 11 bases. The CDR3 spans 15 residues. The V gene end was trimmed by 4 bases and the J gene end by 6 bases; junction bases not matched to a gene: 5. Per the germline V gene, CDR1 is KGHSH and CDR2 is LQKENI. CDR3 amino acids: CASSRGQGAGQPQHF. The CDR3 DNA sequence: TGTGCCAGCTCACGAGGACAGGGGGCCGGTCAGCCCCAGCATTTT.

The chain carries TRBV19 and TRBJ2-6; TRBD2 might be the D (5 bases). The CDR3 is made up of 13 amino acids. CDR1 is LNHDA, CDR2 SQIVND, per germline (reference sequence). V lost 10 bases, J lost 4 bases, and 11 bases lay in between. The CDR3 DNA is TGTGCCATCTCCGGAGGAGGGGCCAACGTCCTGACTTTC. It translates to CAISGGGANVLTF.

The V and J genes are TRBV7-9 and TRBJ2-6; 7 bases map to TRBD2. In germline, CDR1 is SEHNR, CDR2 FQNEAQ (reference sequence). J was trimmed by 0 bases and V by 7 bases; bases with no gene match: 9. The CDR3 consists of 17 residues. CDR3 region: CASIPPGGSSGANVLTF. CDR3 bases: TGTGCCAGCATCCCACCGGGAGGAAGCTCTGGGGCCAACGTCCTGACTTTC.

Here the CDR3 DNA reads TGCGCCAGCAGCCAGGGCAGGGGCCCCACCTACGAGCAGTACTTC. Its protein product is CASSQGRGPTYEQYF. The rearrangement links TRBV4-3 to TRBJ2-7, with D possibly matching TRBD1 (6 bases). Germline V gene data show CDR1 as LGHNA and CDR2 as YSLEER. The CDR3 totals 15 residues. Trimming left V 3 bases short and J 2 bases short, with 14 bases between.

The V call is TRBV5-6, the J call TRBJ1-1; a weak D match, TRBD1 (5 bases). This CDR3 has 12 amino acids. V lost 4 bases and J lost 7, with 11 bases in between. CDR1 is SGHDT and CDR2 is YYEEEE in the germline V gene. The CDR3 DNA reads TGTGCCAGCAGCCTGAGACAGAGTGAAGCTTTCTTT. It specifies CASSLRQSEAFF.

The CDR3 is CASSLFRGQGNQPQHF. In nucleotides, the CDR3 is TGTGCCAGTAGTCTCTTTAGGGGGCAGGGGAATCAGCCCCAGCATTTT. J is TRBJ1-5 and V is TRBV19; 7 nucleotides agree with TRBD1. V was pared by 5 bases and J by 4 bases, with 11 bases of the junction left unmatched. CDR3 length: 16 residues. Germline V lookup: CDR1 LNHDA, CDR2 SQIVND (reference sequence).

V usage is TRBV2 and J usage is TRBJ2-7, with 8 positions matching TRBD1. The junction had 17 bases not matched to a gene; V was cut back by 7 bases and J by 0 bases. The CDR3 has 18 amino acids. Germline assignment: CDR1 SNHLY and CDR2 FYNNEI. The CDR3 reads CASNVYKGQAAVSYEQYF. DNA of the CDR3: TGTGCCAGCAACGTCTATAAGGGACAGGCCGCTGTCTCCTACGAGCAGTACTTC.

V gene TRBV7-9 combines with J gene TRBJ2-5, with 12 bases fitting TRBD2. V lost 8 bases and J lost 3; bases outside the gene matches: 7. Germline-derived CDR1 and CDR2 are SEHNR and FQNEAQ (reference sequence). This CDR3 region has 15 residues. The CDR3 loop reads CASGRLAGGKETQYF. CDR3 nucleotide sequence: TGTGCCAGCGGAAGGCTAGCGGGGGGGAAAGAGACCCAGTACTTC.

The genes are TRBV24-1 and TRBJ1-1; the D is unclear. This CDR3 is 12 amino acids long. The V end lost 5 bases, the J end lost 11 bases, and 14 bases lay between the germline ends. Germline V gives CDR1 KGHDR, CDR2 SFDVKD. The CDR3 coding sequence is TGTGCCACCAGTGGTGGGGAGGGTAGCGCTTTCTTT. Translated, it gives CATSGGEGSAFF.

V is TRBV5-1 and J is TRBJ2-1; TRBD2 is a possible D gene (6 bases). Looked up from germline, CDR1 is SGHRS and CDR2 is YFSETQ. The CDR3 length is 16 residues. V was trimmed by 7 bases and J by 2 bases, leaving 19 bases between them. CDR3 sequence: CASSPPRGTAYNEQFF. The CDR3 region has the DNA TGCGCCAGCTCCCCCCCACGGGGGACCGCCTACAATGAGCAGTTCTTC. The full variable domain, with the rest looked up from reference TRBV5-1 and TRBJ2-1, is KAGVTQTPRYLIKTRGQQVTLSCSPISGHRSVSWYQQTPGQGLQFLFEYFSETQRNKGNFPGRFSGRQFSNSRSEMNVSTLELGDSALYLCASSPPRGTAYNEQFFGPGTRLTVL.

The rearrangement joins TRBV12-3 or TRBV12-4 to TRBJ1-4; 7 bases align to TRBD1. This CDR3 spans 13 amino acids. The J segment lost 7 bases and the V segment lost 3 bases, leaving 2 bases of the junction unmatched. CDR3 nucleotides: TGTGCCAGCAGTTTGACAGGGTTTGAAAAACTGTTTTTT. It translates to CASSLTGFEKLFF.

J is TRBJ1-2 and V is TRBV7-8; D is possibly TRBD1 (5 bases). Germline V gives CDR1 SGHVS, CDR2 FQNEAQ. V gave up 4 bases and J gave up 5 bases, with 17 bases separating them. The CDR3 totals 15 residues. The CDR3 region is CASSSSSGGVYGYTF. The CDR3 DNA reads TGTGCCAGCAGCTCCTCATCTGGAGGGGTATATGGCTACACCTTC.

The rearrangement uses TRBV6-5 and TRBJ1-1; D remains ambiguous. CDR1 and CDR2 from the germline V gene are MNHEY and SVGAGI. V lost 2 bases and J lost 1, with 5 bases in between. This CDR3 is 13 amino acids long. CDR3 in DNA: TGTGCCAGCAGTTACGAGGAGAACACTGAAGCTTTCTTT. It yields the protein CASSYEENTEAFF.

This chain joins TRBV11-2 and TRBJ2-3; TRBD1 matches at 10 bases. Germline V gives CDR1 SGHAT, CDR2 FQNNGV. With V trimmed by 4 bases and J by 8 bases, 15 bases remained unmatched. CDR3 length equals 17 residues. CDR3 sequence: CASSSFRGTGVMGTQYF. DNA for the CDR3: TGTGCCAGCAGCTCGTTCCGAGGGACAGGGGTGATGGGTACGCAGTATTTT.

J is TRBJ2-7 and V is TRBV7-2, with 9 positions matching TRBD1. The germline V gene encodes CDR1 SGHTA and CDR2 FQGNSA. Trimming removed 4 bases from V and 4 bases from J; junction bases left unmatched: 2. The CDR3 spans 13 residues. This chain's CDR3 is CASSSDRGYEQYF. The CDR3 DNA follows: TGTGCCAGCAGCTCGGACAGGGGATACGAGCAGTACTTC.

This chain uses TRBV30 with TRBJ2-1; 8 bases match TRBD1. The J segment lost 15 bases and the V segment lost 3 bases, leaving 7 bases of the junction unmatched. CDR3 length: 11 residues. CDR1 and CDR2 (germline): GTSNPN, SVGIG (reference sequence). CDR3 loop: CAWRGQGAPFF. The CDR3 DNA sequence: TGTGCCTGGAGGGGTCAGGGGGCCCCGTTCTTC.